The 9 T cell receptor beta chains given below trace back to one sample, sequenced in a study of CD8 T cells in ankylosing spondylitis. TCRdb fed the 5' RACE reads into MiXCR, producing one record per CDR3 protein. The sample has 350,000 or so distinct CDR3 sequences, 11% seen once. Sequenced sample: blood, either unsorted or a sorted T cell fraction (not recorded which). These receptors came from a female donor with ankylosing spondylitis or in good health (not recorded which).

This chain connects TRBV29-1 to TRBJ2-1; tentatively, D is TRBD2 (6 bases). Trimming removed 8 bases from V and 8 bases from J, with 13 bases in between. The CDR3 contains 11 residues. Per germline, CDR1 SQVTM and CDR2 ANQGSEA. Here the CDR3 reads CSSGGLDEQFF. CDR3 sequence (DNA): TGCAGCTCCGGGGGTCTGGATGAGCAGTTCTTC.

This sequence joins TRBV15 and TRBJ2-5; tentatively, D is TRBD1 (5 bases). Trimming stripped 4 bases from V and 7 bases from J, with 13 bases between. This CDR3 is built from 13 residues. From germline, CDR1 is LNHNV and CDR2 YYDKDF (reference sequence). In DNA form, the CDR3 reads TGTGCCACCAGCACAGACAGACAGATGACCCAGTACTTC. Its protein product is CATSTDRQMTQYF.

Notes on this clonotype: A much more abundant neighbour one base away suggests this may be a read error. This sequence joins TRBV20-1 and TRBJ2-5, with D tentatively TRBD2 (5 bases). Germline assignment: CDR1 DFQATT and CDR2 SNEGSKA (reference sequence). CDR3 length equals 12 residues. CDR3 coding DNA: TGCAGTACTAGAGATAAATCTAAGACCCAGTACTTC. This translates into CSTRDKSKTQYF.

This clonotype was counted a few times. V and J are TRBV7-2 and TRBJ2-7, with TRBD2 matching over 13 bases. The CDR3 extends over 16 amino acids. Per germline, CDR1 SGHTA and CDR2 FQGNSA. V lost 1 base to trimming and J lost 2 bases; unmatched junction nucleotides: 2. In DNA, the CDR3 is TGTGCCAGCAGCTTAGAGGGACTAGCGGGAACCTACGAGCAGTACTTC. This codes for CASSLEGLAGTYEQYF. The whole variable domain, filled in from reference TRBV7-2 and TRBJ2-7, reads GAGVSQSPSNKVTEKGKDVELRCDPISGHTALYWYRQSLGQGLEFLIYFQGNSAPDKSGLPSDRFSAERTGGSVSTLTIQRTQQEDSAVYLCASSLEGLAGTYEQYFGPGTRLTVT.

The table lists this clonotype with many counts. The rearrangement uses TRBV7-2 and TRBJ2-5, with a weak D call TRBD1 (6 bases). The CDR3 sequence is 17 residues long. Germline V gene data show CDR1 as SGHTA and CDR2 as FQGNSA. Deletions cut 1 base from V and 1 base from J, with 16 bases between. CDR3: CASSLGYRTDFQETQYF. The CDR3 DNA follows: TGTGCCAGCAGCTTAGGGTATAGGACAGACTTCCAAGAGACCCAGTACTTC.

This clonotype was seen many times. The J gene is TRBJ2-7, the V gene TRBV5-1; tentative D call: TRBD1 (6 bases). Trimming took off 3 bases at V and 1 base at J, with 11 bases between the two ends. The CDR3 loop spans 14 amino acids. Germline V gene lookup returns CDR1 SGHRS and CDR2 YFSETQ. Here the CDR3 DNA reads TGCGCCAGCAGCTCCGACAGGCCTTCCTACGAGCAGTACTTC. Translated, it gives CASSSDRPSYEQYF.

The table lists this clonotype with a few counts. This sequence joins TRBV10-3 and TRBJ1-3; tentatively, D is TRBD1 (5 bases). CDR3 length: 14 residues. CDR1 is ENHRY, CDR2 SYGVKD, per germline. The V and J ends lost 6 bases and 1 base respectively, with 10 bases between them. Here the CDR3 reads CAIRRGDSGNTIYF. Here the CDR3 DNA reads TGTGCCATCAGGAGAGGGGATTCTGGAAACACCATATATTTT.

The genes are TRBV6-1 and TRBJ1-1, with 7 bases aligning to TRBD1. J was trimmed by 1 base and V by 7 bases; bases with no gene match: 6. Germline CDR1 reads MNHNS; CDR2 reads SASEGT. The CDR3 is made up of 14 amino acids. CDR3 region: CASTLGGANTEAFF. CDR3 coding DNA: TGTGCCAGCACCTTAGGGGGCGCGAACACTGAAGCTTTCTTT.

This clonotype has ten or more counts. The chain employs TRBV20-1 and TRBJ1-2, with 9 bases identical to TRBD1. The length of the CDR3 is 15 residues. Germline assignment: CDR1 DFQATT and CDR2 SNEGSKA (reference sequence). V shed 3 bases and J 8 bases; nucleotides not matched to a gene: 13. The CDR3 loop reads CSARGSRDRVHGYTF. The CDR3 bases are TGCAGTGCTAGGGGGTCCCGGGACAGGGTTCACGGCTACACCTTC.